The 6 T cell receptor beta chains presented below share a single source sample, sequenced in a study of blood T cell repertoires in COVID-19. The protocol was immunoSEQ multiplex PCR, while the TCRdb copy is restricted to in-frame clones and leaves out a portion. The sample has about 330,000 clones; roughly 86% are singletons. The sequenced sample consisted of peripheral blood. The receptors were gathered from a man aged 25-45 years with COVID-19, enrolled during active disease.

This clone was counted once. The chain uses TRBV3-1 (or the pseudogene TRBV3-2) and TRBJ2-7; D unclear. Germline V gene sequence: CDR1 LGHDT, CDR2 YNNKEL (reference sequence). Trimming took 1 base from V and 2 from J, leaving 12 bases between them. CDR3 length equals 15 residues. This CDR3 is CASSQGLLTAYEQYF. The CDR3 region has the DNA TGTGCCAGCAGCCAAGGACTCTTAACGGCCTACGAGCAGTACTTC.

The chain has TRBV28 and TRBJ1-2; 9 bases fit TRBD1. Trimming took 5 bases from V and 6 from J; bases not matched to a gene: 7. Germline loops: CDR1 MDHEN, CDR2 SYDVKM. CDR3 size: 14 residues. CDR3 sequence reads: CASSENRGLDGYTF. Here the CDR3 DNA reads TGTGCCAGCAGTGAGAACAGGGGGCTGGATGGCTACACCTTC.

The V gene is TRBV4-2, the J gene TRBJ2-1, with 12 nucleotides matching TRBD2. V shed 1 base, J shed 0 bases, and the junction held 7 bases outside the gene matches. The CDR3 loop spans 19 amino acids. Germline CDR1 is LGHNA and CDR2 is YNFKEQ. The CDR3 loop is CASSQGLAGARSSYNEQFF. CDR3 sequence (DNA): TGTGCCAGCAGCCAAGGACTAGCGGGAGCCCGGAGCTCCTACAATGAGCAGTTCTTC.

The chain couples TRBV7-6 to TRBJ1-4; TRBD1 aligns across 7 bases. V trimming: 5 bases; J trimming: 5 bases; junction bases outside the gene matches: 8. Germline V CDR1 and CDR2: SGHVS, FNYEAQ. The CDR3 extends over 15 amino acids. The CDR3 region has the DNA TGTGCCAGCAGCACAAACAACAGGGGAAATGAAAAACTGTTTTTT. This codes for CASSTNNRGNEKLFF.

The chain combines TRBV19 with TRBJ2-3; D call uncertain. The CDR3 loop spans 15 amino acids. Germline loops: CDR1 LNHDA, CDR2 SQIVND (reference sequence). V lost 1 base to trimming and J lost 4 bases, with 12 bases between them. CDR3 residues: CASSIGVSRADTQYF. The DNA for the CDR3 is TGTGCCAGTAGTATAGGGGTCTCTCGGGCAGATACGCAGTATTTT.

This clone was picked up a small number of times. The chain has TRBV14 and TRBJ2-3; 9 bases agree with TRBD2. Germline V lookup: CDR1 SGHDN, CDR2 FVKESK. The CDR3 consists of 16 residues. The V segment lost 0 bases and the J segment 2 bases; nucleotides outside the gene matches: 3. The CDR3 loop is CASSQDSGRSTDTQYF. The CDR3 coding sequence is TGTGCCAGCAGCCAAGATAGCGGGAGATCCACAGATACGCAGTATTTT.